Detailed here is one T cell receptor (beta chain). Its matching antigen is unknown. Repertoires were generated with immunoSEQ multiplex PCR, while TCRdb's copy carries only in-frame clones and drops some. The sample has hundreds of thousands of clones; 87% are singletons. J lost 7 bases, V lost 5 bases, and 4 bases had no gene match. There are 13 residues in the CDR3. Per germline, CDR1 MNHEY and CDR2 SMNVEV (reference sequence). This record belongs to a study of cytomegalovirus exposure and HLA in healthy donors. Findings and caveats of the study: The study found most TCR sequences rare, yet found some public TCRs in many donors.

The rearrangement joins TRBV27 to TRBJ1-5; 8 bases are shared with TRBD1. The sequence came from a man aged 18 to 29 in good health and CMV-seropositive. Sequencing was done on a sample of PBMCs. As DNA, the CDR3 is TGTGCCAGCAGTGACAGGGGAGGGCAGCCCCAGCATTTT. Translating gives CASSDRGGQPQHF.